A single sample is the source of the 12 T cell receptor beta chains below, sequenced in a study of cytomegalovirus exposure and HLA in healthy donors. PCR involved 60 Vbeta and 13 Jbeta primers. Generated by immunoSEQ multiplex PCR, the TCRdb table keeps only in-frame clones and is missing some. Of 150,000 to 200,000 clones listed, roughly two thirds are singletons. Sample: PBMCs. The receptors stem from a woman in her 30s in good health and CMV-seronegative.

The chain carries TRBV6-1 and TRBJ1-4; 9 nucleotides align to TRBD1. The CDR3 totals 12 residues. V was clipped by 10 bases and J by 10 bases; unmatched bases: 7. Germline V lookup: CDR1 MNHNS, CDR2 SASEGT. CDR3 sequence (DNA): TGTGCCACCCGGACAGGGGACGGAAAACTGTTTTTT. Amino acid sequence: CATRTGDGKLFF.

V and J are TRBV7-9 and TRBJ1-5; D is ambiguous. Trimming removed 5 bases at V and 7 bases at J, with 15 bases between. The length of the CDR3 is 14 residues. Germline V gene sequence: CDR1 SEHNR, CDR2 FQNEAQ (reference sequence). The CDR3 nucleotides are TGTGCCAGCAGCCCACGCGACGGGTTGCAGCCCCAGCATTTT. Protein sequence: CASSPRDGLQPQHF.

The gene calls are TRBV19 and TRBJ1-6; TRBD1 might be the D (6 bases). The CDR3 has 16 amino acids. Germline CDR1 LNHDA, CDR2 SQIVND (reference sequence). The V and J ends lost 1 base and 2 bases respectively, with 9 bases between them. The CDR3 region has the DNA TGTGCCAGTAGTATAGGTGGGGACACCTATAATTCACCCCTCCACTTT. It yields the protein CASSIGGDTYNSPLHF.

J is TRBJ2-2 and V is TRBV6-1; 8 positions match TRBD1. The CDR3 loop spans 14 amino acids. In germline, CDR1 is MNHNS, CDR2 SASEGT. The J segment lost 7 bases and the V segment lost 3 bases, leaving 4 bases of the junction unmatched. The CDR3 spells CASSDRGLSGELFF. The CDR3 DNA is TGTGCCAGCAGTGACAGGGGGCTAAGCGGGGAGCTGTTTTTT.

The gene calls are TRBV2 and TRBJ2-1, with 13 bases identical to TRBD2. The CDR3 totals 15 residues. Germline loops: CDR1 SNHLY, CDR2 FYNNEI. Germline trimming cut 7 bases from V and 7 bases from J; bases unmatched to any gene: 7. CDR3 protein: CASKIGLAGANEQFF. In nucleotides, the CDR3 is TGTGCCAGCAAGATCGGACTAGCGGGGGCAAATGAGCAGTTCTTC.

The chain combines TRBV7-2 with TRBJ2-1; the match to TRBD2 covers 9 bases. Germline V gene lookup returns CDR1 SGHTA and CDR2 FQGNSA. This CDR3 region has 17 residues. V was pared by 3 bases and J by 8 bases, with 14 bases of the junction left unmatched. The CDR3 DNA reads as TGTGCCAGCAGCTTGAATCCGGGACTAGCTCTGTTCGATGAGCAGTTCTTC. Translation: CASSLNPGLALFDEQFF.

This sequence joins TRBV4-1 and TRBJ1-4, with D maybe TRBD1 (5 bases). Trimming pared 4 bases from V and 1 base from J, leaving 13 bases between. The CDR3 spans 16 residues. The germline CDR1 and CDR2 sequences are MGHRA and YSYEKL. The CDR3 nucleotides are TGCGCCAGCAGCCGGTACCTGGACAAAACTAATGAAAAACTGTTTTTT. Its protein is CASSRYLDKTNEKLFF.

Notes on this clone: At one end the junction does not follow the germline gene, possibly because of a read error. The V call is TRBV7-9, the J call TRBJ1-1, with 7 bases lining up with TRBD1. CDR1 is SEHNR, CDR2 FQNEAQ, per germline (reference sequence). The CDR3 loop spans 13 amino acids. The CDR3 is CSSTDRDRTEAFF. In nucleotides, the CDR3 is TGTTCCAGCACCGACAGGGATAGGACTGAAGCTTTCTTT.

V gene TRBV4-3 combines with J gene TRBJ2-7; maybe TRBD2 (6 bases). V was pared by 3 bases and J by 4 bases, with 16 bases between. The CDR3 loop spans 15 amino acids. Germline CDR1 and CDR2: LGHNA and YSLEER. DNA for the CDR3: TGCGCCAGCAGCCAGTCGAGCGGCGGGACTTACGAGCAGTACTTC. As protein: CASSQSSGGTYEQYF.

The rearrangement joins TRBV27 to TRBJ2-1, with TRBD2 as a possible D gene (6 bases). The CDR3 runs 15 residues. Germline CDR1 and CDR2: MNHEY and SMNVEV (reference sequence). The ends were cut back, 5 bases at V and 4 bases at J, with 15 bases in the middle. The CDR3 spells CASSATGTSYNEQFF. The CDR3 DNA sequence: TGTGCCAGCAGTGCAACCGGGACTTCTTACAATGAGCAGTTCTTC.

The chain couples TRBV5-4 to TRBJ1-2, with D possibly matching TRBD1 (6 bases). The V and J ends lost 1 base and 8 bases respectively, with 12 bases between them. In germline, CDR1 is SGHNT, CDR2 YYREEE (reference sequence). The CDR3 has 13 amino acids. The CDR3 region is CASSLYRADGYTF. CDR3 DNA: TGTGCCAGCAGCTTGTACAGGGCTGACGGCTACACCTTC.

The chain couples TRBV7-2 to TRBJ1-6, with TRBD1 as a possible D gene (5 bases). Germline CDR1 is SGHTA and CDR2 is FQGNSA. V dropped 5 bases and J dropped 13 bases, with 12 bases sitting between them. The length of the CDR3 is 12 residues. The CDR3 is CASSPLRGPLHF. The CDR3 nucleotides read TGTGCCAGCAGCCCCCTGCGGGGGCCCCTCCACTTT.